This TCR beta chain was documented in a study of blood T cell repertoires in COVID-19. It was during active infection that Seattle patients were enrolled and then longitudinally followed. V lost 4 bases, J lost 4 bases, and 10 bases lay in between. Looked up from germline, CDR1 is MGHRA and CDR2 is YSYEKL. CDR3 length: 13 amino acids. Clones were sequenced by immunoSEQ multiplex PCR, and TCRdb holds only the in-frame ones, with some missing. The sample has roughly 150,000 clones, around four fifths seen once. The V and J genes are TRBV4-1 and TRBJ1-2, with D maybe TRBD1 (6 bases). The TCR was taken from a woman aged 80 or over with COVID-19, enrolled during active disease. Sequences were obtained from peripheral blood. CDR3 protein: CASSRPQGYGYTF. In DNA form, the CDR3 reads TGCGCCAGCAGCCGACCACAGGGCTATGGCTACACCTTC.